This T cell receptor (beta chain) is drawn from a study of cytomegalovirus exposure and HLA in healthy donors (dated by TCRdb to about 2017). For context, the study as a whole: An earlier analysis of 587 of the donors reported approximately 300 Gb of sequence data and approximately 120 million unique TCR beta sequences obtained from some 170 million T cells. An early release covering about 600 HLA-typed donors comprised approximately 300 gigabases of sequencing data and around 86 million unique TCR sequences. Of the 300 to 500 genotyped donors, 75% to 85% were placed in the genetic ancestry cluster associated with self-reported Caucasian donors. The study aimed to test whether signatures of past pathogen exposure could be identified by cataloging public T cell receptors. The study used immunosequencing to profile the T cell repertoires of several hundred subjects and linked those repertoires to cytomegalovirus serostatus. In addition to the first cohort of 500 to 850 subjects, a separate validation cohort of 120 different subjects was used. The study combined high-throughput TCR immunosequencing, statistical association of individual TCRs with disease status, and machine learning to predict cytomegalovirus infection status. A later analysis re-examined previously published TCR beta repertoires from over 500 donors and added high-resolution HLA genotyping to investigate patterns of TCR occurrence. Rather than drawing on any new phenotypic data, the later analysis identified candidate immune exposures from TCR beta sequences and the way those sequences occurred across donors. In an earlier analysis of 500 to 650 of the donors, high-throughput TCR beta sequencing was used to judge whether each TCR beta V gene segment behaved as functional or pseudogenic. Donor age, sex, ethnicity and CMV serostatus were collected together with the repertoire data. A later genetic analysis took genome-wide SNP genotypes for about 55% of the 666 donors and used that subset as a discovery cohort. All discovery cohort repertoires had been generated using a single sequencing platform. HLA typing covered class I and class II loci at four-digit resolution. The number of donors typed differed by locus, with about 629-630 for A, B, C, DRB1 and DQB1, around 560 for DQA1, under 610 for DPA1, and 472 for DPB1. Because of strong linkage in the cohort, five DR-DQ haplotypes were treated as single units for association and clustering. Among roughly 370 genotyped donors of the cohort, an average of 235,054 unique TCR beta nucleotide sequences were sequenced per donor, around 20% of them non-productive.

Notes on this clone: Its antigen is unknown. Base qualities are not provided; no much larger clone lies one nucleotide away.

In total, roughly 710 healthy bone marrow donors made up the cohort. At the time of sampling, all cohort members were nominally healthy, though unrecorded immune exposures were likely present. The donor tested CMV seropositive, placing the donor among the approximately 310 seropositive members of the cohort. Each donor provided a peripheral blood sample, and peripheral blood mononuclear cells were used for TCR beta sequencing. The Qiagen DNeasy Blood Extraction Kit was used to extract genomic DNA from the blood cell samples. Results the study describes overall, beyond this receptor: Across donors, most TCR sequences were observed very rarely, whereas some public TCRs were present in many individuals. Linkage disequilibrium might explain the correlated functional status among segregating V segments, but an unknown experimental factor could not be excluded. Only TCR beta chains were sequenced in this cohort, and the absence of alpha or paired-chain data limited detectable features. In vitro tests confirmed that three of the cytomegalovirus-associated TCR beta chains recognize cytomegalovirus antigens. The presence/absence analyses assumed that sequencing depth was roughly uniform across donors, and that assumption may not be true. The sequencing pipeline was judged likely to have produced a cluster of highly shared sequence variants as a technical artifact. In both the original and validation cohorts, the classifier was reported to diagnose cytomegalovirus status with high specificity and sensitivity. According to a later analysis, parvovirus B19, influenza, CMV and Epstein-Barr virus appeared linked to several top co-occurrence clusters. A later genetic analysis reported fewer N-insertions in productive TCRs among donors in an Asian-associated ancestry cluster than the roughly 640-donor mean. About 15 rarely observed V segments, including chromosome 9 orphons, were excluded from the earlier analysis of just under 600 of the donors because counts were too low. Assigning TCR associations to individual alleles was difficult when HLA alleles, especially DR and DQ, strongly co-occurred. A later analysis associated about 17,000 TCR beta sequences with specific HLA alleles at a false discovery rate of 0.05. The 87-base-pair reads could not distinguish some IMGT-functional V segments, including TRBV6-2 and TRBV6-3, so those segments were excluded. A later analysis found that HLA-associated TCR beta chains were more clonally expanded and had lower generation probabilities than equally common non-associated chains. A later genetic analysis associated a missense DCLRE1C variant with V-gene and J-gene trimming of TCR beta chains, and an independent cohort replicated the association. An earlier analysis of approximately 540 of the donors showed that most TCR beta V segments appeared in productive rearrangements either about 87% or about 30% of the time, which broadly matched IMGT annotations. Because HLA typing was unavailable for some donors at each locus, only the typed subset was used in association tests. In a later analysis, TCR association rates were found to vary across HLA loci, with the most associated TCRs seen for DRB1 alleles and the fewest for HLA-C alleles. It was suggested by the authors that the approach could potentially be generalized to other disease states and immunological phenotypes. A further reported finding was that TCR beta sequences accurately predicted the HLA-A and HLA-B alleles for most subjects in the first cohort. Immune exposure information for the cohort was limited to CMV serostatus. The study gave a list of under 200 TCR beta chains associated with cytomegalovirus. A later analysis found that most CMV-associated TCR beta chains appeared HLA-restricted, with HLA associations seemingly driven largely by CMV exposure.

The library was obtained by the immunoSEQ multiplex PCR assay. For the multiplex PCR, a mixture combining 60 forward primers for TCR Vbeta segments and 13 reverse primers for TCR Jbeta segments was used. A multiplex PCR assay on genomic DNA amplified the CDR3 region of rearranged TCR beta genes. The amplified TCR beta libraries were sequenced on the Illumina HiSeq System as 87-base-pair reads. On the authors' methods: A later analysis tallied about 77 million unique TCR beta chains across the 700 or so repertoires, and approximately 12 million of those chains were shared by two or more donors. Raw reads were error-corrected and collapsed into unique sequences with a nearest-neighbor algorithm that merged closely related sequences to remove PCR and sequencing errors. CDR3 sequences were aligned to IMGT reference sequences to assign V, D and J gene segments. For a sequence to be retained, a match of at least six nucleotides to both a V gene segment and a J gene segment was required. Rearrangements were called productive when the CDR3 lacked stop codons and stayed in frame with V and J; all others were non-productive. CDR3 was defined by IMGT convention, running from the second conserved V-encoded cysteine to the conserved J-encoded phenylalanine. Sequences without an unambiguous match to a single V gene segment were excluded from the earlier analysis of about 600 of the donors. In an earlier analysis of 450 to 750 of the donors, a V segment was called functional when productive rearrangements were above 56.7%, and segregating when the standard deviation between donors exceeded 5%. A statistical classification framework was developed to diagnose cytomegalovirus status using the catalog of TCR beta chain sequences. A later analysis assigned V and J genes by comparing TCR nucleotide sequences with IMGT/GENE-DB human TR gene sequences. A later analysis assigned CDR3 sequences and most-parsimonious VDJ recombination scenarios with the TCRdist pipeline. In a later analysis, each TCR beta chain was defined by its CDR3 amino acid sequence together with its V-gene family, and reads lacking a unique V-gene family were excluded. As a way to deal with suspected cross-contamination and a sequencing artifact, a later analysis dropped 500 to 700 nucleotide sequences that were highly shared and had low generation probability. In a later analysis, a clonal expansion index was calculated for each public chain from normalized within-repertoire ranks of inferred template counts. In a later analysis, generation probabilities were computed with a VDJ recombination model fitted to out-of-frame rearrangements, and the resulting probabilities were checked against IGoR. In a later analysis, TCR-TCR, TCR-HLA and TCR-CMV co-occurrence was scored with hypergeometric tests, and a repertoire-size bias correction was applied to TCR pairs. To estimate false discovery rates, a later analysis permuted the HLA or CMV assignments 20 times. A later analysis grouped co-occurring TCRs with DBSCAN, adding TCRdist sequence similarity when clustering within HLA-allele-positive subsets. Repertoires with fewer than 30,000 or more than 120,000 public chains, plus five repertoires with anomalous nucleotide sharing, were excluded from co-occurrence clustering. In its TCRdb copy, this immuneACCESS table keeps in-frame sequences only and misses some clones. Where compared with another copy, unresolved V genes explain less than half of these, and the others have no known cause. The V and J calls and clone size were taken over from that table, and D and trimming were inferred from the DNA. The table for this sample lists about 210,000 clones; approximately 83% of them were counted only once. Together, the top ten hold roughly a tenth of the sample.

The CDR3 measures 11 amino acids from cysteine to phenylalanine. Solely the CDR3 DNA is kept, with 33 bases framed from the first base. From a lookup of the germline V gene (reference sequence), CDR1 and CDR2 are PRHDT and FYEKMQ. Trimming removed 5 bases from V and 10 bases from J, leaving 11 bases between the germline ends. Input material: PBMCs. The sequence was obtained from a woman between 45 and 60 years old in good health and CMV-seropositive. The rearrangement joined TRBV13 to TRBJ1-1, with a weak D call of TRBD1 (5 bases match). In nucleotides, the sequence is TGTGCCAGCAGCCACGGGGGGGGAGCTTTCTTT. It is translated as CASSHGGGAFF.